One sample yielded the 6 T cell receptor beta chains listed below, sequenced in a study of cytomegalovirus exposure and HLA in healthy donors. The PCR employed 60 Vbeta primers together with 13 Jbeta primers. TCRdb keeps only in-frame clones here, not all; method: immunoSEQ multiplex PCR. The sample lists more than 150,000 clones; roughly 78% were seen once. The sequencing input was PBMCs. The source of these receptors is a woman aged 25 to 39 in good health and CMV-seronegative.

V and J are TRBV29-1 and TRBJ2-7, with 12 bases identical to TRBD1. The CDR3 loop spans 17 amino acids. Germline assignment: CDR1 SQVTM and CDR2 ANQGSEA. V lost 4 bases to trimming and J lost 6 bases; unmatched junction nucleotides: 16. The CDR3 spells CSVGGALPGQGAGEQYF. In DNA form, the CDR3 reads TGCAGCGTTGGGGGCGCTCTCCCGGGACAGGGGGCGGGCGAGCAGTACTTC.

The chain employs TRBV2 and TRBJ2-2; TRBD1 matches 9 bases. The CDR3 totals 15 residues. Germline V gene lookup returns CDR1 SNHLY and CDR2 FYNNEI. V was pared by 4 bases and J by 6 bases, with 6 bases of the junction left unmatched. The CDR3 loop is CASSAQGAEAGELFF. The CDR3 DNA follows: TGTGCCAGCAGTGCACAGGGGGCAGAGGCCGGGGAGCTGTTTTTT.

Written as DNA, the CDR3 is TGTGCCAGCTCTCCTTCGGGACAGGCGTACCAAGAGACCCAGTACTTC. Residues: CASSPSGQAYQETQYF. The chain couples TRBV18 to TRBJ2-5; the match to TRBD1 covers 8 bases. Per germline, CDR1 KGHSH and CDR2 LQKENI. The CDR3 length is 16 residues. V was pared by 6 bases and J by 0 bases, with 9 bases of the junction left unmatched.

This clone was recorded only once. The rearrangement joins TRBV30 to TRBJ1-5; D unclear. CDR1 GTSNPN and CDR2 SVGIG come from the germline V gene (reference sequence). Trimming stripped 1 base from V and 1 base from J, with 14 bases between. The CDR3 runs 16 residues. The CDR3 reads CAWSALGGLSNQPQHF. DNA for the CDR3: TGTGCCTGGAGTGCCCTTGGCGGGTTGAGCAATCAGCCCCAGCATTTT.

The chain has TRBV9 and TRBJ2-7; D might be TRBD2 (6 bases). CDR3 length: 15 amino acids. Germline loops: CDR1 SGDLS, CDR2 YYNGEE. The V gene lost 0 bases and the J gene lost 2 bases, with 12 bases spanning the gap. CDR3 region: CASSVGGTSTYEQYF. DNA of the CDR3: TGTGCCAGCAGCGTAGGCGGGACCTCTACCTACGAGCAGTACTTC. Supplemented by reference TRBV9 and TRBJ2-7, the full variable domain reads DSGVTQTPKHLITATGQRVTLRCSPRSGDLSVYWYQQSLDQGLQFLIQYYNGEERAKGNILERFSAQQFPDLHSELNLSSLELGDSALYFCASSVGGTSTYEQYFGPGTRLTVT.

This clone was observed a handful of times. V usage is TRBV7-9 and J usage is TRBJ2-3; D gene unclear. CDR1 is SEHNR and CDR2 is FQNEAQ in the germline V gene (reference sequence). CDR3 length: 12 residues. Trimming removed 4 bases at V and 6 bases at J, with 8 bases between. CDR3 in DNA: TGTGCCAGCAGCTCGACTTACGATACGCAGTATTTT. Translated, it gives CASSSTYDTQYF.